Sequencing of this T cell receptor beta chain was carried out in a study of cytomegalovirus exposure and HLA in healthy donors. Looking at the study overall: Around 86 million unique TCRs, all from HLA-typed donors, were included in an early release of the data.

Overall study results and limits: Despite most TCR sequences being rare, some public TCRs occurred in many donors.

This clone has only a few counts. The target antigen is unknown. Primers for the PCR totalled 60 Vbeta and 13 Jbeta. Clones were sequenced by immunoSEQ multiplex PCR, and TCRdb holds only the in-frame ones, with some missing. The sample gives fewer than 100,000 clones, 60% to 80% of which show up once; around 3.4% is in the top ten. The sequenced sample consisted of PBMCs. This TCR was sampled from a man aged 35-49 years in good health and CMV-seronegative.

CDR3 protein: CASSGPGQSTDTQYF. CDR3 nucleotide sequence: TGTGCCAGCAGCGGCCCGGGACAGAGCACAGATACGCAGTATTTT. V is TRBV7-9 and J is TRBJ2-3, with 7 nucleotides matching TRBD1. This CDR3 contains 15 residues. Trimming cost V 5 bases and J 0 bases; bases outside gene matches: 5. Germline V gene sequence: CDR1 SEHNR, CDR2 FQNEAQ (reference sequence).